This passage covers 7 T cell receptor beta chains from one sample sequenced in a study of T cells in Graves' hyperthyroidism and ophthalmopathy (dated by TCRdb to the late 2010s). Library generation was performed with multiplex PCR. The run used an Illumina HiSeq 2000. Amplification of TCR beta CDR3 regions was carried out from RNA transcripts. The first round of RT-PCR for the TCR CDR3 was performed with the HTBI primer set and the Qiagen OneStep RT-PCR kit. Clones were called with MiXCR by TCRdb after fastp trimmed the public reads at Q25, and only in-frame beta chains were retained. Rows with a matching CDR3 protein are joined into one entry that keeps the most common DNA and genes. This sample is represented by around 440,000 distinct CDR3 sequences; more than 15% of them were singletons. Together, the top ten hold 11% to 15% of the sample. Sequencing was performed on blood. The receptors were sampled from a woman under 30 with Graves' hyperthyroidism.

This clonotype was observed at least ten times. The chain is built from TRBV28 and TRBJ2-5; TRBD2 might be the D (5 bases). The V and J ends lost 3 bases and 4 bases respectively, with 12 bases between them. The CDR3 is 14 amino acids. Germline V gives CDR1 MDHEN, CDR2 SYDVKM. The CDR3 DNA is TGTGCCAGCAGTTTTTTCCGAGGGATAGAGACCCAGTACTTC. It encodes CASSFFRGIETQYF.

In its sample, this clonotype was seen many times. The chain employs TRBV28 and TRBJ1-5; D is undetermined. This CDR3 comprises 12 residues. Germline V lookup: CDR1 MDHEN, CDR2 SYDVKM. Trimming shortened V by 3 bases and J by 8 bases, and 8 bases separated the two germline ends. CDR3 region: CASSFAIEPQHF. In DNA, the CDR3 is TGTGCCAGCAGTTTTGCGATTGAGCCCCAGCATTTT.

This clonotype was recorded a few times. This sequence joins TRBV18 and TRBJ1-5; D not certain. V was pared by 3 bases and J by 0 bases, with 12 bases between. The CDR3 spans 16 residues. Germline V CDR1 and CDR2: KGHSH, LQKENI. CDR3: CASSPLLVSSNQPQHF. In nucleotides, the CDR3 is TGTGCCAGCTCACCGTTATTGGTTAGTAGCAATCAGCCCCAGCATTTT.

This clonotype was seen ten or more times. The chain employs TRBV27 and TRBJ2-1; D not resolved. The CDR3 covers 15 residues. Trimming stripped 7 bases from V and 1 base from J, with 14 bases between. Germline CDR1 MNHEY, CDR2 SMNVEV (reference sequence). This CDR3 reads CASTSFLRSYNEQFF. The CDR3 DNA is TGTGCCAGCACCTCCTTTTTAAGATCCTACAATGAGCAGTTCTTC.

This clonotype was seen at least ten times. The CDR3, as DNA: TGTGCCAGCAGCCAAGGCATTTACGGGTCCGGGGACCAGTACTTC. Protein product: CASSQGIYGSGDQYF. The chain links TRBV3-1 to TRBJ2-5; possibly TRBD2 for D (5 bases). Trimming stripped 1 base from V and 10 bases from J, with 19 bases between. The germline V gene encodes CDR1 LGHDT and CDR2 YNNKEL (reference sequence). The CDR3 has 15 amino acids.

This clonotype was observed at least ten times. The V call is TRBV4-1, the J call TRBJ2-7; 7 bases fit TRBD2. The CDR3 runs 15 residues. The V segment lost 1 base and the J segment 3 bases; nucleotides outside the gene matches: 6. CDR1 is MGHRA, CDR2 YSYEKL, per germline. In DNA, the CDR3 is TGCGCCAGCAGCCAAGGGCTAGCGGCTTTCTACGAGCAGTACTTC. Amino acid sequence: CASSQGLAAFYEQYF.

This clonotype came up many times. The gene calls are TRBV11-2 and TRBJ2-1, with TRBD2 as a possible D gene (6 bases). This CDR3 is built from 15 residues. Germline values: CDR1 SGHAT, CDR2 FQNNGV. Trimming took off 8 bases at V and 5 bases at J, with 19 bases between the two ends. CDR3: CASAGGDTLNNEQFF. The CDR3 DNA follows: TGTGCCAGCGCTGGAGGGGATACCCTGAACAATGAGCAGTTCTTC.